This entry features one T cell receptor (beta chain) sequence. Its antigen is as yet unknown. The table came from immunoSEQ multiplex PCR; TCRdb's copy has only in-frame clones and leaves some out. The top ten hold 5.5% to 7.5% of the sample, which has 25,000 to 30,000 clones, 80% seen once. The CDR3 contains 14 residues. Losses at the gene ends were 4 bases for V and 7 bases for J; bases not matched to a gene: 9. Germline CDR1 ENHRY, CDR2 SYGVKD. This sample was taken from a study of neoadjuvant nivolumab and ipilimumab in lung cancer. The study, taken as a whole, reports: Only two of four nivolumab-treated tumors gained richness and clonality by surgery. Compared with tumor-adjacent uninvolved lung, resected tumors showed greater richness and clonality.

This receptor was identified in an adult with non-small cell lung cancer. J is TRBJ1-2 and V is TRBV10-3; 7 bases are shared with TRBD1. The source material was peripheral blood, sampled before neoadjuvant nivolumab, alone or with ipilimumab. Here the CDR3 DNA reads TGTGCCATCAGTGTTGACAGGGAGTCCCGTGGCTACACCTTC. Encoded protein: CAISVDRESRGYTF.